The clone carrying this T cell receptor (beta chain) was detected ten times or more. Its antigen is not identified. This record belongs to a study of T cells after posttransplantation cyclophosphamide. The method was immunoSEQ multiplex PCR; TCRdb's version includes in-frame clones alone and lacks a portion of them. The data show under 45,000 clones, none appearing only once, with 5.5% to 6% held by the ten largest. This CDR3 comprises 13 residues. Germline V gives CDR1 SGHAT, CDR2 FQNNGV. V was cut by 2 bases and J by 2 bases, with 6 bases left in between. The study, taken as a whole, reports: Later blood repertoires were often dominated by clones from the donor CD8+ memory compartment. TRB overlap between skin or GI tissue T cells and blood was limited. After PTCy, TRB diversity resembled that of CNI/methotrexate controls.

Peripheral blood was collected from the related graft donor on the marrow donation day. This receptor was identified in a man aged 30 to 45 in good health and a related stem cell transplant donor. Material for sequencing was PBMCs. The chain is built from TRBV11-2 and TRBJ2-5; D ambiguous. As DNA, the CDR3 is TGTGCCAGCAGCTTAAGGGCACAAGAGACCCAGTACTTC. This encodes CASSLRAQETQYF. The full variable domain, with the rest looked up from reference TRBV11-2 and TRBJ2-5, is EAGVAQSPRYKIIEKRQSVAFWCNPISGHATLYWYQQILGQGPKLLIQFQNNGVVDDSQLPKDRFSAERLKGVDSTLKIQPAKLEDSAVYLCASSLRAQETQYFGPGTRLLVL.